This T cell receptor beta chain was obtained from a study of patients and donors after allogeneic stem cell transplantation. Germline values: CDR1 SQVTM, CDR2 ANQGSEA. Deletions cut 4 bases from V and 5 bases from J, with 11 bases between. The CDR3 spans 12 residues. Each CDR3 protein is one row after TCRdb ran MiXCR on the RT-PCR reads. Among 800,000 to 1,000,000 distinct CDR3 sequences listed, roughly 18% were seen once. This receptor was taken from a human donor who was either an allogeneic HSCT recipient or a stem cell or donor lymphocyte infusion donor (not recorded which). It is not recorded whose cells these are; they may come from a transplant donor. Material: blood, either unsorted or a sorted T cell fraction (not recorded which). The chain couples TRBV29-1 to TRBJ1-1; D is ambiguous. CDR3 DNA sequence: TGCAGCGTTGCCGGGTGGAGGACTGAAGCTTTCTTT. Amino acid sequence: CSVAGWRTEAFF. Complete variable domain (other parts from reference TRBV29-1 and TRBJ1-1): SAVISQKPSRDICQRGTSLTIQCQVDSQVTMMFWYRQQPGQSLTLIATANQGSEATYESGFVIDKFPISRPNLTFSTLTVSNMSPEDSSIYLCSVAGWRTEAFFGQGTRLTVV.